These 23 T cell receptor beta chains came from one sample sequenced in a study of blood T cell repertoires in COVID-19. Here immunoSEQ multiplex PCR was the method, and the copy in TCRdb shows in-frame clones only, minus some. The table records 180,000 or so clones, 86% of them present only once. The sample comprised PBMCs or T cells enriched from blood (not recorded which). The receptor source for this set is a woman younger than 45 who had recovered from COVID-19.

This clone was seen more than once but under ten times. The chain has TRBV7-2 and TRBJ2-7; no definite D call. Trimming removed 8 bases at V and 3 bases at J, with 8 bases between. Germline loops: CDR1 SGHTA, CDR2 FQGNSA. This CDR3 is 11 amino acids long. The CDR3 DNA reads TGTGCCAGCGGCCAATTCTACGAGCAGTACTTC. This translates into CASGQFYEQYF.

The chain combines TRBV3-1 (or the pseudogene TRBV3-2) with TRBJ2-3; D may be TRBD2 (5 bases). The CDR3 sequence is 14 residues long. Germline values: CDR1 LGHDT, CDR2 YNNKEL (reference sequence). V was cut by 4 bases and J by 4 bases, with 12 bases left in between. The CDR3 is CASSLGLPPDTQYF. For the CDR3, the DNA is TGTGCCAGCAGCCTTGGACTTCCCCCAGATACGCAGTATTTT.

In DNA, the CDR3 is TGTGCCAGCAGCACCCGCACAGCCTTCTCCTACGAGCAGTACTTC. Protein product: CASSTRTAFSYEQYF. The chain has TRBV14 and TRBJ2-7; no clear D gene. CDR3 length: 15 amino acids. The germline CDR1 and CDR2 sequences are SGHDN and FVKESK. Trimming removed 5 bases from V and 0 bases from J, with 14 bases in between.

The rearrangement links TRBV27 to TRBJ1-1; D gene unclear. This CDR3 comprises 15 residues. V was clipped by 5 bases and J by 0 bases, with 13 bases between them. Looked up from germline, CDR1 is MNHEY and CDR2 is SMNVEV (reference sequence). The CDR3 sequence: CASSPAGVMNTEAFF. The CDR3 DNA is TGTGCCAGCAGTCCCGCGGGAGTTATGAACACTGAAGCTTTCTTT.

The rearrangement uses TRBV10-2 and TRBJ1-5; D gene uncertain. V was pared by 4 bases and J by 4 bases, with 11 bases between. The CDR3 is 14 amino acids. Per germline, CDR1 WSHSY and CDR2 SAAADI. CDR3 DNA sequence: TGCGCCAGCAGTGTCATGGGCAGTAATCAGCCCCAGCATTTT. This sequence encodes CASSVMGSNQPQHF.

This CDR3 is CASSIGPGSGNTEAFF. Here the CDR3 DNA reads TGTGCCAGTAGTATAGGGCCGGGATCTGGGAACACTGAAGCTTTCTTT. The rearrangement uses TRBV19 and TRBJ1-1, with no clear D. The CDR3 sequence is 16 residues long. The V and J ends lost 1 base and 1 base respectively, with 13 bases between them. The germline gives CDR1 LNHDA, CDR2 SQIVND (reference sequence).

The rearrangement joins TRBV3-1 (or the pseudogene TRBV3-2) to TRBJ2-1; D call uncertain. The germline V gene encodes CDR1 LGHDT and CDR2 YNNKEL (reference sequence). V was clipped by 7 bases and J by 3 bases, with 10 bases between them. CDR3 length: 13 residues. CDR3 residues: CASTRPNYNEQFF. CDR3 DNA: TGTGCCAGCACCCGTCCTAACTACAATGAGCAGTTCTTC.

The V gene is TRBV11-2, the J gene TRBJ1-2; D might be TRBD1 (5 bases). CDR1 and CDR2 (germline): SGHAT, FQNNGV. V gave up 5 bases and J gave up 5 bases, with 21 bases separating them. This CDR3 is 16 amino acids long. CDR3 sequence reads: CASSPLQGRAGYGYTF. The CDR3, as DNA: TGTGCCAGCAGCCCTCTGCAGGGTAGGGCTGGGTATGGCTACACCTTC.

The rearrangement uses TRBV2 and TRBJ1-2; tentatively, D is TRBD1 (6 bases). CDR3 length: 13 residues. CDR1 and CDR2 (germline): SNHLY, FYNNEI. Trimming took off 6 bases at V and 8 bases at J, with 16 bases between the two ends. As DNA, the CDR3 is TGTGCCAGCAGAGAGGGGGTTGGTCGCGGCTACACCTTC. As protein: CASREGVGRGYTF.

A remark on this clone: This specimen includes other DNA sequences encoding the same CDR3. The CDR3 region has the DNA TGTGCCAGCAGCACCGGGACAGGGGGCAATGAGCAGTTCTTC. It codes for CASSTGTGGNEQFF. V gene TRBV7-2 combines with J gene TRBJ2-1; TRBD1 aligns across 11 bases. There are 14 residues in the CDR3. After removal of 5 bases from V and 6 bases from J, the junction contained 3 bases not matched to a gene. In germline, CDR1 is SGHTA, CDR2 FQGNSA.

The chain combines TRBV11-2 with TRBJ1-5, with D unresolved. The CDR3 has 14 residues. The germline V gene encodes CDR1 SGHAT and CDR2 FQNNGV. V lost 2 bases to trimming and J lost 6 bases, with 11 bases between them. The CDR3, as DNA: TGTGCCAGCAGCTTATTGGGCCGGGGTCAGCCCCAGCATTTT. It specifies CASSLLGRGQPQHF.

This chain uses TRBV5-1 with TRBJ1-1, with a tentative D call TRBD1 (5 bases). CDR1 is SGHRS and CDR2 is YFSETQ in the germline V gene. The ends were cut back, 2 bases at V and 5 bases at J, with 7 bases in the middle. The CDR3 extends over 12 amino acids. The CDR3, as DNA: TGCGCCAGCAGCTTCTCAGGGACTGAAGCTTTCTTT. Encoded protein: CASSFSGTEAFF.

The chain employs TRBV4-2 and TRBJ2-3; 7 nucleotides match TRBD2. V gave up 1 base and J gave up 0 bases; unmatched junction bases: 7. CDR3 length: 17 amino acids. Germline CDR1 LGHNA, CDR2 YNFKEQ. The CDR3 bases are TGTGCCAGCAGCCAAGCTGATGGCGGGAGTAGCACAGATACGCAGTATTTT. It codes for CASSQADGGSSTDTQYF.

The rearrangement links TRBV28 to TRBJ1-1; the D gene is possibly TRBD1 (6 bases). Germline V gene sequence: CDR1 MDHEN, CDR2 SYDVKM. This CDR3 is 14 amino acids long. Trimming took 3 bases from V and 1 from J, leaving 9 bases between them. The CDR3 DNA is TGTGCCAGCAGTTTGGACAGACAGAACACTGAAGCTTTCTTT. Translation gives CASSLDRQNTEAFF.

Here the CDR3 DNA reads TGTGCCGGACAACAAAATGGTTCACCCCTCCACTTT. Translated: CAGQQNGSPLHF. The chain has TRBV30 and TRBJ1-6; the D gene is possibly TRBD1 (5 bases). V lost 8 bases, J lost 9 bases, and 14 bases lay in between. The germline CDR1 and CDR2 sequences are GTSNPN and SVGIG (reference sequence). The CDR3 extends over 12 amino acids.

The V and J genes are TRBV3-1 (or the pseudogene TRBV3-2) and TRBJ1-6; D remains unclear. V dropped 3 bases and J dropped 8 bases, with 11 bases sitting between them. The CDR3 runs 14 residues. Germline lookup yields CDR1 LGHDT and CDR2 YNNKEL (reference sequence). CDR3 amino acids: CASSHRNEHSPLHF. In DNA, the CDR3 is TGTGCCAGCAGCCATAGAAACGAGCATTCACCCCTCCACTTT.

V is TRBV10-3 and J is TRBJ2-7, with a possible D match to TRBD1 (6 bases). Germline lookup yields CDR1 ENHRY and CDR2 SYGVKD. This CDR3 has 12 residues. Trimming removed 7 bases at V and 6 bases at J, with 13 bases between. The CDR3 nucleotides are TGTGCCATCATTACACAGGGTTTCGAGCAGTACTTC. This encodes CAIITQGFEQYF.

In this sample, this clone turned up a few times. Other DNA variants within this sample encode the same CDR3. The rearrangement joins TRBV19 to TRBJ1-1; tentatively, D is TRBD1 (6 bases). V was trimmed by 1 base and J by 4 bases, leaving 10 bases between them. The CDR3 is made up of 14 amino acids. Germline CDR1 LNHDA, CDR2 SQIVND (reference sequence). CDR3 DNA: TGTGCCAGTAGTATAGGGGGAGGGGGCACTGAAGCTTTCTTT. This translates into CASSIGGGGTEAFF.

This sequence joins TRBV7-9 and TRBJ1-4; TRBD1 aligns across 8 bases. Unmatched junction bases numbered 11, after V lost 0 bases and J lost 5 bases. The CDR3 totals 18 residues. From germline, CDR1 is SEHNR and CDR2 FQNEAQ (reference sequence). CDR3 in amino acids: CASSLASQDRGRNEKLFF. The CDR3 nucleotides are TGTGCCAGCAGCTTAGCGAGCCAAGACAGGGGTAGAAATGAAAAACTGTTTTTT.

V and J are TRBV18 and TRBJ2-2; 7 positions match TRBD1. This CDR3 contains 14 residues. From germline, CDR1 is KGHSH and CDR2 LQKENI. The J segment lost 2 bases and the V segment lost 4 bases, leaving 1 base of the junction unmatched. CDR3 nucleotide sequence: TGTGCCAGCTCACGACAGGGAAACACCGGGGAGCTGTTTTTT. Its translation: CASSRQGNTGELFF.

The chain joins TRBV9 to TRBJ2-6; 8 positions match TRBD1. The CDR3 has 16 residues. The trim removed 2 bases at V and 4 bases at J, leaving 5 bases unmatched. CDR1 and CDR2 from the germline V gene are SGDLS and YYNGEE. The CDR3 DNA follows: TGTGCCAGCAGCGTCGGGACAGGAGCCGGGGCCAACGTCCTGACTTTC. Translated, it gives CASSVGTGAGANVLTF.

This clone appeared once. This chain uses TRBV5-1 with TRBJ1-3, with 11 bases fitting TRBD1. The V gene's germline CDR1 is SGHRS and CDR2 YFSETQ. The CDR3 has 19 residues. Trimming removed 0 bases from V and 2 bases from J; junction bases left unmatched: 10. In DNA, the CDR3 is TGCGCCAGCAGCTTGGGATCGGGACAGGGGGTTTTTGCTGGAAACACCATATATTTT. This encodes CASSLGSGQGVFAGNTIYF.

This clone has a handful of counts. CDR3 sequence: CASRGLAGGITSYEQYF. In nucleotides, the CDR3 is TGTGCCAGCCGGGGACTAGCGGGAGGTATTACTTCCTACGAGCAGTACTTC. V is TRBV11-2 and J is TRBJ2-7, with TRBD2 matching 15 bases. J lost 1 base, V lost 8 bases, and 9 bases had no gene match. This CDR3 comprises 17 residues. Germline CDR1 reads SGHAT; CDR2 reads FQNNGV.